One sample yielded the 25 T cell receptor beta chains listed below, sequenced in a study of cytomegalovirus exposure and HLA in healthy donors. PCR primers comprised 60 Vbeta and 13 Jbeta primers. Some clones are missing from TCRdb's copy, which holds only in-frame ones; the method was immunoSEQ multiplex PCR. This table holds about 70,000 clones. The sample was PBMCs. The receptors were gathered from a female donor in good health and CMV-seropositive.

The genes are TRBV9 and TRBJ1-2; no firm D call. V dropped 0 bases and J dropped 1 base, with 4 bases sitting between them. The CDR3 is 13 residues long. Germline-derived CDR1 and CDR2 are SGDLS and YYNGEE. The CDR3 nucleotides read TGTGCCAGCAGCGTAGACAGTAACTATGGCTACACCTTC. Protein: CASSVDSNYGYTF.

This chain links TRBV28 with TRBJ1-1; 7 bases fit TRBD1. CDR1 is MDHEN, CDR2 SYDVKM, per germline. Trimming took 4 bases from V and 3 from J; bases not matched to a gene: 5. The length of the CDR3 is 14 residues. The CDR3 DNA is TGTGCCAGCAGTTCTCCCCAGGGGGACACTGAAGCTTTCTTT. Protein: CASSSPQGDTEAFF.

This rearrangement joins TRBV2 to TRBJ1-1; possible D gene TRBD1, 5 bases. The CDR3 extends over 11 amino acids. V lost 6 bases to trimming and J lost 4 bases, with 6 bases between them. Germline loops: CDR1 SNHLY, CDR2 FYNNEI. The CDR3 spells CASSRVTEAFF. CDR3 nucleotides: TGTGCCAGCAGCAGGGTCACTGAAGCTTTCTTT.

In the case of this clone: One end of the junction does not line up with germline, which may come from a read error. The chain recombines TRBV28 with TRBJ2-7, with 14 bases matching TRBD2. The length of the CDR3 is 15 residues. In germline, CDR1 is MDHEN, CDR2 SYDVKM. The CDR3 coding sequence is TGTGCCAGCAGTTTAGATAAGACTAGCGGGAGGGCTGCTCGGTTC. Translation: CASSLDKTSGRAARF.

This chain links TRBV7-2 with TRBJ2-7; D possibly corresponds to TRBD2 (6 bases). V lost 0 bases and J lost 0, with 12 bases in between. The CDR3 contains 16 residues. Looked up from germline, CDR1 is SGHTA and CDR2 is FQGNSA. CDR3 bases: TGTGCCAGCAGCTTAGCCGCGGCGGGGCTCTCCTACGAGCAGTACTTC. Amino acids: CASSLAAAGLSYEQYF.

In nucleotides, the CDR3 is TGCGCCAGCAGCTCAGGAGGGGAAGGCTATGGCTACACCTTC. Translation gives CASSSGGEGYGYTF. The chain couples TRBV5-1 to TRBJ1-2; a possible D gene is TRBD1 (5 bases). Germline CDR1 and CDR2: SGHRS and YFSETQ. This CDR3 spans 14 amino acids. Trimming took 3 bases from V and 4 from J, leaving 13 bases between them.

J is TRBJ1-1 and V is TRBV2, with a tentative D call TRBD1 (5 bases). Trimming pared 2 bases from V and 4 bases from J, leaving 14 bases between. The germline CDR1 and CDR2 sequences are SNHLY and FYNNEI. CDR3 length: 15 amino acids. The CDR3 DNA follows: TGTGCCAGCAGTGAATTTCGACAGCCCTCCACTGAAGCTTTCTTT. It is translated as CASSEFRQPSTEAFF.

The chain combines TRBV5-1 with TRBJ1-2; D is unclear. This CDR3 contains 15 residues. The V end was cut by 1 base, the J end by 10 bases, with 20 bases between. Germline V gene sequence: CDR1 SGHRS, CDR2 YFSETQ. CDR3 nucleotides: TGCGCCAGCAGCTTGACCGCTAGTCTAGCTTCCCCCTACACCTTC. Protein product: CASSLTASLASPYTF.

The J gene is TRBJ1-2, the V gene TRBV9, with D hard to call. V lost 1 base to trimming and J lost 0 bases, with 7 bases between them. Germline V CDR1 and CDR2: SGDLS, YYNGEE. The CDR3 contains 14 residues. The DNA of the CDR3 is TGTGCCAGCAGCGTAACGGACTCTAACTATGGCTACACCTTC. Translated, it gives CASSVTDSNYGYTF.

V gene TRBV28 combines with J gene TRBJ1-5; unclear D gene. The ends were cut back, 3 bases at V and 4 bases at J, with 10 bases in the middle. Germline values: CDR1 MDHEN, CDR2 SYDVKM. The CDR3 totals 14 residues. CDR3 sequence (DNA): TGTGCCAGCAGTTTCGGGTCAGCGAATCAGCCCCAGCATTTT. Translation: CASSFGSANQPQHF.

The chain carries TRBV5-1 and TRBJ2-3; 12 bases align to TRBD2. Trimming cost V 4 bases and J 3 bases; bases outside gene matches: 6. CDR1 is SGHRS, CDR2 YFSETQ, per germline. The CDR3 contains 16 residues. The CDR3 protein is CASSAPSGGGTDTQYF. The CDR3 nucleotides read TGCGCCAGCAGCGCCCCTAGCGGGGGGGGTACAGATACGCAGTATTTT.

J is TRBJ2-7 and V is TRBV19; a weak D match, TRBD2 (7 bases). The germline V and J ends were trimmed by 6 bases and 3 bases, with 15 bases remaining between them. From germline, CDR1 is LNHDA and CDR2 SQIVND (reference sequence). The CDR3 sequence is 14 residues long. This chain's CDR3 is CASSKRGGLYEQYF. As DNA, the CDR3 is TGTGCCAGTAGCAAAAGGGGGGGACTCTACGAGCAGTACTTC.

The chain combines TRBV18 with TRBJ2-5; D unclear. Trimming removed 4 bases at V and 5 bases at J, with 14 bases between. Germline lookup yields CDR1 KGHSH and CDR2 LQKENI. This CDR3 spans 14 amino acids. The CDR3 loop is CASSRTGGSETQYF. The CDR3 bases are TGTGCCAGCTCACGCACCGGCGGCAGCGAGACCCAGTACTTC.

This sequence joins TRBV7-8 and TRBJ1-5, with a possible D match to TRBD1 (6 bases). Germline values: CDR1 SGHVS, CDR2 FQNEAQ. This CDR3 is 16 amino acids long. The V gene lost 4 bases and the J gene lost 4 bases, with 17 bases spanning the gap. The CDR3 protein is CASSSSQGFSNQPQHF. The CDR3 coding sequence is TGTGCCAGCAGCTCGTCACAGGGATTTAGTAATCAGCCCCAGCATTTT.

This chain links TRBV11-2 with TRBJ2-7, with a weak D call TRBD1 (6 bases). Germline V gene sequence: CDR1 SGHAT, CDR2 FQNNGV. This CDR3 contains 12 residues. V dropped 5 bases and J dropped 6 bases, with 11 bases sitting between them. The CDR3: CASSPQGPEQYF. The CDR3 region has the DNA TGTGCCAGCAGCCCACAGGGACCCGAGCAGTACTTC. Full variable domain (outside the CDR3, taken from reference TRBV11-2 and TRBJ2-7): EAGVAQSPRYKIIEKRQSVAFWCNPISGHATLYWYQQILGQGPKLLIQFQNNGVVDDSQLPKDRFSAERLKGVDSTLKIQPAKLEDSAVYLCASSPQGPEQYFGPGTRLTVT.

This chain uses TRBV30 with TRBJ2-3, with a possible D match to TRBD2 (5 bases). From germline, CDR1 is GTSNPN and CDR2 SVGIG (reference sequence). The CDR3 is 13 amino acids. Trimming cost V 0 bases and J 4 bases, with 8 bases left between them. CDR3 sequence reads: CAWSVLGADTQYF. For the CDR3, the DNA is TGTGCCTGGAGTGTACTGGGAGCAGATACGCAGTATTTT.

The CDR3 DNA reads as TGTGCCAGCAGCCTCCCCCAGCTCGGACAGGGGGTTGTTGACTATGGCTACACCTTC. It is translated as CASSLPQLGQGVVDYGYTF. The rearrangement joins TRBV7-8 to TRBJ1-2, with TRBD1 matching over 10 bases. V dropped 5 bases and J dropped 3; count of bases not matched to a gene: 18. CDR3 size: 19 residues. The germline CDR1 and CDR2 sequences are SGHVS and FQNEAQ. Looking up the rest from reference TRBV7-8 and TRBJ1-2 gives the full variable domain: GAGVSQSPRYKVAKRGQDVALRCDPISGHVSLFWYQQALGQGPEFLTYFQNEAQLDKSGLPSDRFFAERPEGSVSTLKIQRTQQEDSAVYLCASSLPQLGQGVVDYGYTFGSGTRLTVV.

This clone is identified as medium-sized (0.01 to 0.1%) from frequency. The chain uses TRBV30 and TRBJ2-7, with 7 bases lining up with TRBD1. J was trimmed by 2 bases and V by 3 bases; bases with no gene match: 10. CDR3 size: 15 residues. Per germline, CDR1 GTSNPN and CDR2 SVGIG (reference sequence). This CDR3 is CAWRDRQGEAYEQYF. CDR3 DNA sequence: TGTGCCTGGAGGGACAGGCAGGGTGAGGCCTACGAGCAGTACTTC.

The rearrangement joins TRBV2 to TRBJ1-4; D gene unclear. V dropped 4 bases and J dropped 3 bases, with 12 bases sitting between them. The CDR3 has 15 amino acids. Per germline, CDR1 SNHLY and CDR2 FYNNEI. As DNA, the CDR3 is TGTGCCAGCAGTGGATCCGCGAACTCTAATGAAAAACTGTTTTTT. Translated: CASSGSANSNEKLFF. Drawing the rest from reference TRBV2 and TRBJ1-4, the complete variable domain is EPEVTQTPSHQVTQMGQEVILRCVPISNHLYFYWYRQILGQKVEFLVSFYNNEISEKSEIFDDQFSVERPDGSNFTLKIRSTKLEDSAMYFCASSGSANSNEKLFFGSGTQLSVL.

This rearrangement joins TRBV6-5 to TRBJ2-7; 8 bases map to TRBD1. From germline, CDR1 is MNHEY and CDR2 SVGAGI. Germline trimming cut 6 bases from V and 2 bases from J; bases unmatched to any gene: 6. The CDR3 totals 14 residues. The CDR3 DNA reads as TGTGCCAGCAGCGAACAGGGGGGTACCTACGAGCAGTACTTC. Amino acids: CASSEQGGTYEQYF.

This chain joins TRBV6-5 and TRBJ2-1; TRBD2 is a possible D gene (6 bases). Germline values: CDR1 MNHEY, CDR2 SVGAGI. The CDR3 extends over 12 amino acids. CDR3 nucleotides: TGTGTCGTCGGGGGATCCTACAATGAGCAGTTCTTC. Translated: CVVGGSYNEQFF.

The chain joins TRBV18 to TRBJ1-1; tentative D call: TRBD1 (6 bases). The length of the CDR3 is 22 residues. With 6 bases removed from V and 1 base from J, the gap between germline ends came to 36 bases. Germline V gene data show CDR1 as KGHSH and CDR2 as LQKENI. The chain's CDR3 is CASSRAERGLIRAGRANTEAFF. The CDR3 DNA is TGTGCCAGCTCGAGGGCGGAAAGGGGGTTAATAAGGGCTGGGAGGGCGAACACTGAAGCTTTCTTT.

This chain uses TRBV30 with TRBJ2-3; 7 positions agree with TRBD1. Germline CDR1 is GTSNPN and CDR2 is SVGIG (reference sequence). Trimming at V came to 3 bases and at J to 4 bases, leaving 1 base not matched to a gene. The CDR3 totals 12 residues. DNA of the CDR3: TGTGCCTGGAGAACAGGGGCAGATACGCAGTATTTT. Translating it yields CAWRTGADTQYF. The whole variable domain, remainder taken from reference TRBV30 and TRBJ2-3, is SQTIHQWPATLVQPVGSPLSLECTVEGTSNPNLYWYRQAAGRGLQLLFYSVGIGQISSEVPQNLSASRPQDRQFILSSKKLLLSDSGFYLCAWRTGADTQYFGPGTRLTVL.

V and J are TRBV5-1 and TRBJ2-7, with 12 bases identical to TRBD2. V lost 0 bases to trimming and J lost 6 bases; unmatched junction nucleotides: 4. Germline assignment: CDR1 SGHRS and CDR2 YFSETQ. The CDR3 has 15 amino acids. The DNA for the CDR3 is TGCGCCAGCAGCTTGGGTCGACTAGCGGGAGCCGAGCAGTACTTC. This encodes CASSLGRLAGAEQYF.

The CDR3, as DNA: TGTGCCTGGACGTCGGGACAGGGAAGCACAGATACGCAGTATTTT. As protein: CAWTSGQGSTDTQYF. The chain is built from TRBV30 and TRBJ2-3, with TRBD1 identical over 9 bases. The CDR3 totals 15 residues. The junction had 5 bases not matched to a gene; V was cut back by 4 bases and J by 0 bases. Germline V CDR1 and CDR2: GTSNPN, SVGIG (reference sequence).